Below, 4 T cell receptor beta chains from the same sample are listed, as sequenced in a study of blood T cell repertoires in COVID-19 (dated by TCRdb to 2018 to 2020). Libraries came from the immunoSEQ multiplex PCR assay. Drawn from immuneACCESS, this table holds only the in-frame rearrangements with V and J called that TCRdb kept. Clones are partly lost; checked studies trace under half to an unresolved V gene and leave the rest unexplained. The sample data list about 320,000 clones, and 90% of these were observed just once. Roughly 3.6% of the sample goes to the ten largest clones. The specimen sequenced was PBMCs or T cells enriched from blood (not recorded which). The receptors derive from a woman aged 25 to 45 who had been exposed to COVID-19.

In nucleotides, the CDR3 is TGTGCCAGCAGCTTTAAGCACGTTCTTAATTCACCCCTCCACTTT. It translates to CASSFKHVLNSPLHF. This chain links TRBV5-6 with TRBJ1-6; D uncertain. The length of the CDR3 is 15 residues. The germline CDR1 and CDR2 sequences are SGHDT and YYEEEE. V was cut by 2 bases and J by 6 bases, with 12 bases left in between.

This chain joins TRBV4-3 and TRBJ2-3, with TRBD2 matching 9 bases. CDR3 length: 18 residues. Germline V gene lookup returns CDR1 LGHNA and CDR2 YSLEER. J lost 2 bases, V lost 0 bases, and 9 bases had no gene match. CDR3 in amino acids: CASSQDWSGGYFTDTQYF. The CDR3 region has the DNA TGCGCCAGCAGCCAAGATTGGAGCGGGGGGTACTTCACAGATACGCAGTATTTT.

CDR3 DNA: TGCAGCGTTGAAGGGCCTACAGGGATTTCAGGGGAGCTGTTTTTT. Amino acids: CSVEGPTGISGELFF. The chain recombines TRBV29-1 with TRBJ2-2; possibly TRBD1 for D (6 bases). Germline-derived CDR1 and CDR2 are SQVTM and ANQGSEA. Trimming removed 1 base from V and 8 bases from J, with 17 bases in between. The CDR3 runs to 15 residues.

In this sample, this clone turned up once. CDR3 nucleotide sequence: TGCAGTGCTAGTCAGGCAGTTCTTAATGAAAAACTGTTTTTT. Translating gives CSASQAVLNEKLFF. The chain links TRBV20-1 to TRBJ1-4; D unresolved. Germline V CDR1 and CDR2: DFQATT, SNEGSKA (reference sequence). This CDR3 has 14 amino acids. V gave up 3 bases and J gave up 4 bases, with 12 bases separating them.